This T cell receptor beta chain was identified during a study of naive and memory T cell subsets. Both TRBC1 and TRBC2 were covered by a beta constant-region primer of two equimolar oligonucleotides. Four rounds of PCR amplified the ligated cDNA using nested alpha and beta constant-region primers plus SP2. A 12-nucleotide UMI and the SP2 primer were added to the cDNA 3' end by oligonucleotide ligation. MiXCR was run by TCRdb on the UMI-ligation and nested PCR reads, yielding one entry per CDR3 protein. The repertoire holds 140,000 to 150,000 distinct CDR3 sequences, with roughly 22% as singletons. Remarks on this clonotype: No antigen is known for it.

The trim removed 4 bases at V and 2 bases at J, leaving 8 bases unmatched. The CDR3 length is 15 residues. Germline V gene lookup returns CDR1 SGHAT and CDR2 FQNNGV. Four subsets defined by CD45RA and CD27 were sorted after CD3, CD4, CD8 and live/dead staining. Study-wide results and caveats: Clonotypes here are unpaired alpha or beta chain sequences. TCR counts from RNA may reflect activation-linked expression changes. A few larger clonotypes appeared in naive repertoires, especially CD8, possibly memory cells re-expressing CD45RA.

This TCR derives from a human donor in good health. This chain connects TRBV11-2 to TRBJ2-7; TRBD1 matches 7 bases. Sequencing was carried out using naive CD4+ T cells from blood. The CDR3 nucleotides read TGTGCCAGCAGCTCCCGTGATGGGACAGCCTACGAGCAGTACTTC. This codes for CASSSRDGTAYEQYF.